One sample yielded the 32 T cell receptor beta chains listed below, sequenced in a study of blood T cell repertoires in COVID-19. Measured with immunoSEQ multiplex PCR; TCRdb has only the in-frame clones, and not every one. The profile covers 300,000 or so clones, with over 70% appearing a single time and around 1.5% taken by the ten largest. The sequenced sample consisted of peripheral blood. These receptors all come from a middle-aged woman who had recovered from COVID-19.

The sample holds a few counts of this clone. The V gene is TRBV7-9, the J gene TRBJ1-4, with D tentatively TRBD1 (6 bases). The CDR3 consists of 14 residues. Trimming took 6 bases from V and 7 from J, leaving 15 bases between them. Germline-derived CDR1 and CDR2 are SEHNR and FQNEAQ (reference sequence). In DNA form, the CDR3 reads TGTGCCAGCAGGCCAACAGGGATGGGTGAAAAACTGTTTTTT. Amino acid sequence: CASRPTGMGEKLFF.

This CDR3 is CAWSGTLLNTEAFF. In nucleotides, the CDR3 is TGTGCCTGGTCGGGTACCCTTCTGAACACTGAAGCTTTCTTT. The V and J genes are TRBV30 and TRBJ1-1, with unresolved D. Germline loops: CDR1 GTSNPN, CDR2 SVGIG (reference sequence). The CDR3 is 14 amino acids. V was shortened by 5 bases and J by 0 bases, with 13 bases between the two germline ends.

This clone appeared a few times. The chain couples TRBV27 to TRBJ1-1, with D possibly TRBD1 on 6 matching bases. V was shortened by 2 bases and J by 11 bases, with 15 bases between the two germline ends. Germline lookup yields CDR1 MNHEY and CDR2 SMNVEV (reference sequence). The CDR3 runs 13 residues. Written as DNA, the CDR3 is TGTGCCAGCAGTTTAGGGGGGGCCGGGATGGCTTTCTTT. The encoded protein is CASSLGGAGMAFF.

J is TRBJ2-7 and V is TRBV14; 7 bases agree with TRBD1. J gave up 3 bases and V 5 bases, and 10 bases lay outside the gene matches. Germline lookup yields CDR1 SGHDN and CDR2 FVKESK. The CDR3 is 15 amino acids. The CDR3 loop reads CASSYRQGRFYEQYF. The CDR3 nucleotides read TGTGCCAGCAGCTACCGACAGGGTCGGTTCTACGAGCAGTACTTC.

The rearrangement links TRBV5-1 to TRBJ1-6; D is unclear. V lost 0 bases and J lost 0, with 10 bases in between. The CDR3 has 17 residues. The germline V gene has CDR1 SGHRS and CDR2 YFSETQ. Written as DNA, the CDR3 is TGCGCCAGCAGCTTGGAATCCCCGAGCTCCTATAATTCACCCCTCCACTTT. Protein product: CASSLESPSSYNSPLHF.

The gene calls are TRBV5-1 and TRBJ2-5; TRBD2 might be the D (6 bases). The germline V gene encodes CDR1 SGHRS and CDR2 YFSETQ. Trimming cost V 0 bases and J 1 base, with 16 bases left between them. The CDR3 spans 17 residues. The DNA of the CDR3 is TGCGCCAGCAGCTTGGGGGTCACAGGAGGGGCCCAAGAGACCCAGTACTTC. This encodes CASSLGVTGGAQETQYF.

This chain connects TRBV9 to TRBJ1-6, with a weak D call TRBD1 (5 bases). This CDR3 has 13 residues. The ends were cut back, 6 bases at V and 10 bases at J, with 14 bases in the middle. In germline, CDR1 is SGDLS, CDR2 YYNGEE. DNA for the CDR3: TGTGCCAGCACCTCAGGGAGGGAATCACCCCTCCACTTT. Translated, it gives CASTSGRESPLHF.

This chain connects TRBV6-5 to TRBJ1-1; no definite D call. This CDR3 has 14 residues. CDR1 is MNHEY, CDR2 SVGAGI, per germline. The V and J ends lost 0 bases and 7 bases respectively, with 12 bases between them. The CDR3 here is CASSYSSLGFEAFF. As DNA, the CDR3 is TGTGCCAGCAGTTACTCATCACTAGGCTTTGAAGCTTTCTTT.

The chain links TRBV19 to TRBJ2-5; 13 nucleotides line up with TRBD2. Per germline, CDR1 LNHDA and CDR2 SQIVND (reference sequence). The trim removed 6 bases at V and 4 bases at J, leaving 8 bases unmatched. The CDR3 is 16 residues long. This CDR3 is CASSGLAGDVRETQYF. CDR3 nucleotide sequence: TGTGCCAGTAGCGGACTAGCGGGGGACGTTCGAGAGACCCAGTACTTC.

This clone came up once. CDR3 amino acids: CASSFPQDNSGGYTF. The DNA of the CDR3 is TGCGCCAGCAGCTTCCCCCAGGACAACTCGGGTGGCTACACCTTC. The rearrangement joins TRBV5-1 to TRBJ1-2, with a possible D match to TRBD1 (5 bases). CDR1 and CDR2 (germline): SGHRS, YFSETQ. This CDR3 is built from 15 residues. The V and J ends lost 2 bases and 7 bases respectively, with 18 bases between them.

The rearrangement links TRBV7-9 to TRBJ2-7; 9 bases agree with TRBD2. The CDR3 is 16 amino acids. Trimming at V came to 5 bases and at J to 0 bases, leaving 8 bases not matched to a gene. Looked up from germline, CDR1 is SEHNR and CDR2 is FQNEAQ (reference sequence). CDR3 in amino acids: CASSGDWRGGSYEQYF. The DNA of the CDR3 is TGTGCCAGCAGCGGGGACTGGCGGGGGGGCTCCTACGAGCAGTACTTC.

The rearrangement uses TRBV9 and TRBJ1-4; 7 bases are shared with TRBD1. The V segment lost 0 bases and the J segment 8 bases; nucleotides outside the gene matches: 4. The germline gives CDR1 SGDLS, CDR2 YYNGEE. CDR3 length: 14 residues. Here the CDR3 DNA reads TGTGCCAGCAGCGTAGGAGGGGGCGAAGAAAAACTGTTTTTT. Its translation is CASSVGGGEEKLFF.

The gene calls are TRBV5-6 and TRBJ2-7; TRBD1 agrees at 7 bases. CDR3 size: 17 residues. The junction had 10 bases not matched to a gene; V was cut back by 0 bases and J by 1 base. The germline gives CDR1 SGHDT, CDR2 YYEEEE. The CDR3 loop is CASSLAHGTDKSYEQYF. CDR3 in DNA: TGTGCCAGCAGCTTGGCCCATGGGACAGACAAATCCTACGAGCAGTACTTC.

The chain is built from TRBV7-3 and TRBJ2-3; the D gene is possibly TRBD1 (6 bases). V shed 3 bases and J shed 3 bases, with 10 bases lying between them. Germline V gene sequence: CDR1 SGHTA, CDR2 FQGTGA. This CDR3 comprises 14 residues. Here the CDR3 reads CASSFDQGTDTQYF. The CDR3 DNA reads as TGTGCCAGCAGCTTCGACCAGGGGACAGATACGCAGTATTTT.

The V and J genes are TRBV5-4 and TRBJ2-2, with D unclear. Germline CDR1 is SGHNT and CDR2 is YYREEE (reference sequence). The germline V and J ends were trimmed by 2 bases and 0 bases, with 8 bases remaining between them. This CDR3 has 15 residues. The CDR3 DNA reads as TGTGCCAGCAGCTTTGGCAGATCGAACACCGGGGAGCTGTTTTTT. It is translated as CASSFGRSNTGELFF.

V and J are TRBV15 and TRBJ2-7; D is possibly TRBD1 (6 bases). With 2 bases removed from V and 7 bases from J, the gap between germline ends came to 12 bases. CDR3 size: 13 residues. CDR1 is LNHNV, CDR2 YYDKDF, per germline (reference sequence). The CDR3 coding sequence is TGTGCCACCAGCAGAAACAGGGCCCGAGAGCAGTACTTC. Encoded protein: CATSRNRAREQYF.

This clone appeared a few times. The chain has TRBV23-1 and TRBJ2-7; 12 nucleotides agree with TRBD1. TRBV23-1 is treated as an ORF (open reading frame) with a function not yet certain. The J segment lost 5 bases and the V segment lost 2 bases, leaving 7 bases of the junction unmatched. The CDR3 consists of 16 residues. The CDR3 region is CASSQVTGTGGHEQYF. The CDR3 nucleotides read TGCGCCAGCAGTCAAGTTACCGGGACAGGGGGCCACGAGCAGTACTTC.

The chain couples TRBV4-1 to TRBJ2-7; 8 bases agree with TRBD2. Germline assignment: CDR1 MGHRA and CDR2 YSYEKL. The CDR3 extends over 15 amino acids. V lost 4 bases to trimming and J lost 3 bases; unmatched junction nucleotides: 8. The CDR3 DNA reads TGCGCCAGCAGCCCCCGGCGGGGGGCAGACTACGAGCAGTACTTC. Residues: CASSPRRGADYEQYF.

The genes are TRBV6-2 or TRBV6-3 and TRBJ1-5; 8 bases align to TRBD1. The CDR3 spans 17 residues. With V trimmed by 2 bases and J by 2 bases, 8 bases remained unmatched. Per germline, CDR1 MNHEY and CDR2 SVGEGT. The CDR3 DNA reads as TGTGCCAGCAGTTACATCCCCGGACAGGGAGGCAATCAGCCCCAGCATTTT. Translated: CASSYIPGQGGNQPQHF.

The CDR3 loop reads CASSGGPSNYGYTF. The CDR3 nucleotides are TGCGCCAGCAGCGGGGGGCCTTCTAACTATGGCTACACCTTC. The V gene is TRBV23-1, the J gene TRBJ1-2, with a tentative D call TRBD1 (6 bases). TRBV23-1 is marked as an open reading frame, function uncertain. The CDR3 runs 14 residues. Deletions cut 6 bases from V and 0 bases from J, with 11 bases between.

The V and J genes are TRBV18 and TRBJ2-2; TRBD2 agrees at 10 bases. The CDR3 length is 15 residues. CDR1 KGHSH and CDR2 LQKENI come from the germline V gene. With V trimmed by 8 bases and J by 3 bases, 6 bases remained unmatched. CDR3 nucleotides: TGTGCCAGCAGAACTAGCGGGGATTACACCGGGGAGCTGTTTTTT. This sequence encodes CASRTSGDYTGELFF.

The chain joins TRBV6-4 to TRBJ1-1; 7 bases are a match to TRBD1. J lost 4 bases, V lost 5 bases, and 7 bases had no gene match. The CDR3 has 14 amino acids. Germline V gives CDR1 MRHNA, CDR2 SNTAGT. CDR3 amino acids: CASSSQGGSTEAFF. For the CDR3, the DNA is TGTGCCAGCAGTTCTCAGGGGGGAAGCACTGAAGCTTTCTTT.

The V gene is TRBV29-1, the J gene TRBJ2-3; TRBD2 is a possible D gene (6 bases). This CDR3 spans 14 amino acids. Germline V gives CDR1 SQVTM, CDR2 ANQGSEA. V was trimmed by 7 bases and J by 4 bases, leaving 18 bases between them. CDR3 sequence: CSASVGGGADTQYF. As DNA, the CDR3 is TGCAGCGCTTCCGTGGGTGGCGGGGCAGATACGCAGTATTTT.

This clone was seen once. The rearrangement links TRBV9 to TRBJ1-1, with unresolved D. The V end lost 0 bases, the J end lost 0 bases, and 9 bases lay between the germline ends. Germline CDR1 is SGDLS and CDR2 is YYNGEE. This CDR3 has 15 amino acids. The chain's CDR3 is CASSVAEGMNTEAFF. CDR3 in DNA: TGTGCCAGCAGCGTAGCCGAGGGAATGAACACTGAAGCTTTCTTT.

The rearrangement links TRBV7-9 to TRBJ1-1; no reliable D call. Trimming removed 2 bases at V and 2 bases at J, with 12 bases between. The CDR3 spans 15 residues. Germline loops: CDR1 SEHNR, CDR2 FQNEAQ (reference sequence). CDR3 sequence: CASSLLVRENTEAFF. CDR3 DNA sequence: TGTGCCAGCAGCTTATTAGTGAGGGAAAACACTGAAGCTTTCTTT.

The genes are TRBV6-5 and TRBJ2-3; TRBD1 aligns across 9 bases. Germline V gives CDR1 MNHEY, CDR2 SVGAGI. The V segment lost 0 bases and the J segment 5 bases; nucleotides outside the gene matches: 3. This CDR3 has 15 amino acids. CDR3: CASSYSGTGRDTQYF. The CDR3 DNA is TGTGCCAGCAGTTACTCTGGGACAGGGCGAGATACGCAGTATTTT.

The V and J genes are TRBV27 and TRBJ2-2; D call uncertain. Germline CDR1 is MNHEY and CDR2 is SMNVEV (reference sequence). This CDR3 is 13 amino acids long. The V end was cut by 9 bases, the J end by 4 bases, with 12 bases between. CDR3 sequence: CASPIERTGELFF. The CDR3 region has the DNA TGTGCCAGTCCTATAGAACGCACCGGGGAGCTGTTTTTT.

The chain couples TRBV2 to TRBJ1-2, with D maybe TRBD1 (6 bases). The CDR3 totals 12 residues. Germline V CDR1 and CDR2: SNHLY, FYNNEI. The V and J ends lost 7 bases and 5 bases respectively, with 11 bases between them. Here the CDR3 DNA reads TGTGCCAGCACAGGGGCTAGTTATGGCTACACCTTC. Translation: CASTGASYGYTF.

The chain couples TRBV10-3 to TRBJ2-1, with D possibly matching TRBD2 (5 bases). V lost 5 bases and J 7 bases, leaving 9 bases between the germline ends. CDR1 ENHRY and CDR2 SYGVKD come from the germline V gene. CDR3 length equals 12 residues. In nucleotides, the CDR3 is TGTGCCATCAGTAAGGGAGAGAATGAGCAGTTCTTC. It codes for CAISKGENEQFF.

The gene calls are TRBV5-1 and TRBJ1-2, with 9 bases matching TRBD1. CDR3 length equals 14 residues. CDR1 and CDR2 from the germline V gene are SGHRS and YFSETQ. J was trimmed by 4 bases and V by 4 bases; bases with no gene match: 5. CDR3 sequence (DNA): TGCGCCAGCAGCATGGGGGACAGGGTCTATGGCTACACCTTC. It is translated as CASSMGDRVYGYTF.

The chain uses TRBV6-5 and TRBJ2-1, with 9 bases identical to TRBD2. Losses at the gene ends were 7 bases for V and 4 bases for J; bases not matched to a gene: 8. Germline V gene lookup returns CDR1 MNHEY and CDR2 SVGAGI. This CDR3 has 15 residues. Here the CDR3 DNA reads TGTGCCAGCACCGAGCGGGGGGCCACATACAATGAGCAGTTCTTC. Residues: CASTERGATYNEQFF.

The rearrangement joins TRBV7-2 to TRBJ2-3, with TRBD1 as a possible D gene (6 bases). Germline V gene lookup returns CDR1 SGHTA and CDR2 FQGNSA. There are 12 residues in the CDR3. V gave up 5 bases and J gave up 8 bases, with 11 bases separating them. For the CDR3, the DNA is TGTGCCAGCAGCCCCCTGGGGGCTACGCAGTATTTT. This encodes CASSPLGATQYF.